This T cell receptor beta chain is drawn from a study of blood T cells in healthy people across ages. Alongside a J-beta primer mix, a sample-barcoded 5' primer served in a second PCR lasting about 7 to 12 cycles. TCRdb re-analysed the 5' RACE reads in MiXCR, keeping a single row per CDR3 protein. The sample records fewer than 2 million distinct CDR3 sequences, 39% being singletons. Deletions cut 5 bases from V and 2 bases from J, with 7 bases between. This CDR3 spans 14 amino acids. Germline V CDR1 and CDR2: SEHNR, FQNEAQ (reference sequence). The chain joins TRBV7-9 to TRBJ2-6; no clear D. Sequenced material: blood. The clonotype comes from a human donor in good health. The CDR3 protein is CASSPWAGANVLTF. CDR3 coding DNA: TGTGCCAGCAGCCCCTGGGCTGGGGCCAACGTCCTGACTTTC. The complete variable domain, with remaining parts taken from reference TRBV7-9 and TRBJ2-6, reads DTGVSQNPRHKITKRGQNVTFRCDPISEHNRLYWYRQTLGQGPEFLTYFQNEAQLEKSRLLSDRFSAERPKGSFSTLEIQRTEQGDSAMYLCASSPWAGANVLTFGAGSRLTVL.